This entry concerns a single T cell receptor (beta chain). In TCRdb, the RT-PCR reads were re-called with MiXCR into one record per CDR3 protein. The table has approximately 530,000 distinct CDR3 sequences, approximately 13% seen once. The data originate from a study of response to subunit inactivated influenza vaccine. CDR1 is ENHRY and CDR2 is SYGVKD in the germline V gene. Deletions cut 3 bases from V and 0 bases from J, with 13 bases between. This CDR3 comprises 16 residues. The chain carries TRBV10-3 and TRBJ2-3; possible D gene TRBD2, 5 bases. The clonotype originates from a man aged 45-60 years who received an inactivated influenza vaccine. Sequenced here: PBMCs from blood, sampled roughly 47 days after vaccination. The CDR3 sequence: CAISDKLGGSTDTQYF. CDR3 coding DNA: TGTGCCATCAGTGACAAGCTAGGAGGTAGCACAGATACGCAGTATTTT.